The 2 T cell receptor beta chains reported below all come from one sample, sequenced in a study of blood T cell repertoires in COVID-19. Clones were read by immunoSEQ multiplex PCR, and TCRdb kept only the in-frame ones, dropping some. Of roughly 130,000 clones in the sample, about four fifths are singletons; the top ten hold 5.5%. The source material was PBMCs or T cells enriched from blood (not recorded which). These receptors originate from a man in his forties with acute COVID-19.

The CDR3 protein is CATSSWGGRTIYEQYF. The CDR3 DNA sequence: TGTGCCACCAGCAGTTGGGGCGGGAGGACCATCTACGAGCAGTACTTC. The chain links TRBV15 to TRBJ2-7, with TRBD2 identical over 8 bases. The length of the CDR3 is 16 residues. CDR1 and CDR2 from the germline V gene are LNHNV and YYDKDF (reference sequence). V gave up 3 bases and J gave up 3 bases; unmatched junction bases: 10.

The rearrangement joins TRBV7-8 to TRBJ1-5; 9 nucleotides match TRBD1. V lost 5 bases and J lost 6; bases outside the gene matches: 8. Germline loops: CDR1 SGHVS, CDR2 FQNEAQ. The CDR3 contains 15 residues. CDR3 amino acids: CASSRGTGSPQPQHF. DNA for the CDR3: TGTGCCAGCAGCCGAGGGACAGGGTCCCCTCAGCCCCAGCATTTT.